The 25 T cell receptor beta chains listed next were all sequenced from one sample in a study of T cells in Graves' hyperthyroidism and ophthalmopathy. Amplified TCR beta CDR3 regions came from RNA transcripts. When the TCR CDR3 underwent first-round RT-PCR, the HTBI primer set was used. TCRdb recomputed calls from the multiplex PCR reads with MiXCR, one row per CDR3 protein. The sample contains about 480,000 distinct CDR3 sequences, less than 25% of which appear only once. Material for sequencing was blood. These receptors originate from a woman in her 70s with Graves' ophthalmopathy.

DNA for the CDR3: TGCAGTGCCGCGACAGGGTTTATAGGAAACACCATATATTTT. Translation gives CSAATGFIGNTIYF. The gene calls are TRBV20-1 and TRBJ1-3; 7 bases map to TRBD1. The germline V gene encodes CDR1 DFQATT and CDR2 SNEGSKA (reference sequence). V lost 6 bases and J lost 4; bases outside the gene matches: 9. There are 14 residues in the CDR3.

The V and J genes are TRBV6-1 and TRBJ1-3, with a possible D match to TRBD1 (5 bases). Germline CDR1 is MNHNS and CDR2 is SASEGT. CDR3 size: 14 residues. V was pared by 5 bases and J by 4 bases, with 12 bases between. The CDR3 nucleotides read TGTGCCAGCAGTAGGGGATTTGGGGGAAACACCATATATTTT. Translation gives CASSRGFGGNTIYF.

The sample holds a few counts of this clonotype. The chain is built from TRBV2 and TRBJ2-7, with 7 bases aligning to TRBD1. CDR3 size: 14 residues. Germline CDR1 is SNHLY and CDR2 is FYNNEI. V lost 7 bases and J lost 0; bases outside the gene matches: 6. CDR3 region: CASNDRAYSYEQYF. DNA of the CDR3: TGTGCCAGCAACGACAGGGCATACTCCTACGAGCAGTACTTC.

A few counts support this clonotype. V is TRBV4-1 and J is TRBJ2-3, with 7 bases that match TRBD1. V was clipped by 1 base and J by 4 bases; unmatched bases: 5. CDR3 length: 15 amino acids. Germline loops: CDR1 MGHRA, CDR2 YSYEKL. This chain's CDR3 is CASSQAVGGADTQYF. The CDR3 DNA reads TGCGCCAGCAGCCAAGCTGTAGGGGGCGCAGATACGCAGTATTTT.

Concerning this clonotype: One base away lies a much larger clone, so this may be a sequencing read error. The chain is built from TRBV11-1 and TRBJ2-1; a weak D match, TRBD1 (5 bases). The J call is uncertain, as TRBJ2-7 better fits the DNA end. Germline CDR1 SGHAT, CDR2 FQDESV (reference sequence). The CDR3 is 15 residues long. The CDR3 nucleotides are TGTGCCAGCAGCTCAAGCAGGGAAGGGTACAATGAGCAGTACTTC. This codes for CASSSSREGYNEQYF.

In this sample, this clonotype turned up many times. The chain links TRBV12-3 or TRBV12-4 to TRBJ2-3; TRBD2 is a possible D gene (7 bases). V was pared by 5 bases and J by 0 bases, with 18 bases between. The CDR3 loop spans 17 amino acids. The CDR3 protein is CASSRGVGGPSTDTQYF. Written as DNA, the CDR3 is TGTGCCAGCAGTCGTGGGGTGGGGGGGCCCAGCACAGATACGCAGTATTTT.

This clonotype was seen ten or more times. The V and J genes are TRBV28 and TRBJ2-7, with TRBD2 matching over 7 bases. The CDR3 consists of 15 residues. Germline V CDR1 and CDR2: MDHEN, SYDVKM. Losses at the gene ends were 7 bases for V and 1 base for J; bases not matched to a gene: 10. CDR3 nucleotides: TGTGCCAGCACCCTCACGGCTAGCGGTTCCTACGAGCAGTACTTC. This codes for CASTLTASGSYEQYF.

This chain joins TRBV12-3 or TRBV12-4 and TRBJ2-1, with 14 nucleotides matching TRBD2. Trimming cost V 3 bases and J 5 bases; bases outside gene matches: 9. The CDR3 loop spans 18 amino acids. This CDR3 reads CASSFYTGTSGGDNEQFF. DNA of the CDR3: TGTGCCAGCAGTTTTTACACCGGGACTAGCGGGGGTGACAATGAGCAGTTCTTC.

This clonotype occurred many times. This chain uses TRBV28 with TRBJ2-2, with 8 bases aligning to TRBD2. Germline assignment: CDR1 MDHEN and CDR2 SYDVKM. This CDR3 spans 17 amino acids. V lost 4 bases to trimming and J lost 4 bases; unmatched junction nucleotides: 11. CDR3: CASSSPVPSGRTGELFF. CDR3 DNA sequence: TGTGCCAGCAGTTCCCCGGTCCCTAGCGGGCGCACCGGGGAGCTGTTTTTT.

The chain is built from TRBV5-1 and TRBJ2-2, with 8 positions matching TRBD2. Germline V gives CDR1 SGHRS, CDR2 YFSETQ. The CDR3 is made up of 17 amino acids. Losses at the gene ends were 2 bases for V and 2 bases for J; bases not matched to a gene: 8. The CDR3 region is CASSLRTGGPNTGELFF. The CDR3 DNA follows: TGCGCCAGCAGCTTAAGGACGGGAGGGCCTAACACCGGGGAGCTGTTTTTT.

This chain connects TRBV6-1 to TRBJ1-3; D ambiguous. V was shortened by 5 bases and J by 0 bases, with 14 bases between the two germline ends. Germline V gene data show CDR1 as MNHNS and CDR2 as SASEGT. The length of the CDR3 is 16 residues. DNA of the CDR3: TGTGCCAGCAGTCCCTCGGGCCCCAACTCTGGAAACACCATATATTTT. Translating it yields CASSPSGPNSGNTIYF.

This clonotype was detected only a few times. V usage is TRBV6-1 and J usage is TRBJ1-2, with 7 bases fitting TRBD1. V shed 5 bases and J 3 bases; nucleotides not matched to a gene: 6. Per germline, CDR1 MNHNS and CDR2 SASEGT. The CDR3 runs 14 residues. CDR3 in DNA: TGTGCCAGCAGTAAGACAGGGCTTCACTATGGCTACACCTTC. It is translated as CASSKTGLHYGYTF.

This clonotype was seen repeatedly, ten times or more. The gene calls are TRBV7-2 and TRBJ2-3; 9 bases map to TRBD2. The CDR3 runs to 15 residues. V was pared by 6 bases and J by 6 bases, with 10 bases of the junction left unmatched. The germline CDR1 and CDR2 sequences are SGHTA and FQGNSA. The CDR3 coding sequence is TGTGCCAGCAGTTCGCGGGAGGGCCGGTTGGATACGCAGTATTTT. It encodes CASSSREGRLDTQYF.

On this clonotype itself: A much larger clone sits a single nucleotide away, making a read error possible. V gene TRBV11-2 combines with J gene TRBJ2-5; tentative D call: TRBD2 (5 bases). Trimming stripped 0 bases from V and 3 bases from J, with 5 bases between. CDR1 SGHAT and CDR2 FQNNGV come from the germline V gene. The CDR3 has 13 residues. The CDR3 spells CASSLEREETQYF. The CDR3 DNA reads as TGTGCCAGCAGCTTAGAGAGGGAAGAGACCCAGTACTTC.

This clonotype was seen at least ten times. This chain links TRBV6-1 with TRBJ1-1; TRBD1 is a possible D gene (5 bases). Germline CDR1 MNHNS, CDR2 SASEGT. V was cut by 8 bases and J by 1 base, with 11 bases left in between. This CDR3 is 13 amino acids long. DNA of the CDR3: TGTGCCAGCGTAAGGGGCCCGAACACTGAAGCTTTCTTT. It translates to CASVRGPNTEAFF.

This clonotype was recorded a few times. CDR3 amino acids: CASSLGADNNQPQHF. The CDR3 region has the DNA TGTGCCAGCAGTTTGGGGGCTGATAATAATCAGCCCCAGCATTTT. This sequence joins TRBV2 and TRBJ1-5; D might be TRBD1 (6 bases). V lost 5 bases to trimming and J lost 4 bases, with 15 bases between them. This CDR3 region has 15 residues. Germline V gene sequence: CDR1 SNHLY, CDR2 FYNNEI.

This rearrangement joins TRBV6-6 to TRBJ2-3; tentatively, D is TRBD2 (6 bases). Germline CDR1 MNHNY, CDR2 SVGAGI (reference sequence). V lost 0 bases and J 6 bases, leaving 10 bases between the germline ends. This CDR3 has 14 amino acids. As DNA, the CDR3 is TGTGCCAGCAGTTACTCGGGACTGTGGGATACGCAGTATTTT. This translates into CASSYSGLWDTQYF.

The chain joins TRBV6-2 or TRBV6-3 to TRBJ2-7; 9 nucleotides agree with TRBD1. Germline assignment: CDR1 MNHEY and CDR2 SVGEGT. The CDR3 runs to 17 residues. V trimming: 2 bases; J trimming: 2 bases; junction bases outside the gene matches: 10. In DNA form, the CDR3 reads TGTGCCAGCAGTTACCGCTCTGGAGGGACAGGGACCTACGAGCAGTACTTC. Its protein product is CASSYRSGGTGTYEQYF.

The V call is TRBV7-2, the J call TRBJ2-1; D remains ambiguous. Trimming pared 6 bases from V and 9 bases from J, leaving 9 bases between. The CDR3 loop spans 11 amino acids. Germline lookup yields CDR1 SGHTA and CDR2 FQGNSA. Here the CDR3 DNA reads TGTGCCAGCAGGATTGGACCTGAGCAGTTCTTC. As protein: CASRIGPEQFF.

In this sample, this clonotype turned up many times. The chain uses TRBV11-2 and TRBJ2-4; 11 positions agree with TRBD2. In germline, CDR1 is SGHAT, CDR2 FQNNGV. This CDR3 comprises 15 residues. V was clipped by 2 bases and J by 3 bases; unmatched bases: 0. The CDR3 DNA reads as TGTGCCAGCAGCTTACTAGCGGGAGGCAAAAACATTCAGTACTTC. It is translated as CASSLLAGGKNIQYF.

V and J are TRBV4-1 and TRBJ1-5; D is possibly TRBD1 (6 bases). In germline, CDR1 is MGHRA, CDR2 YSYEKL. The CDR3 covers 17 residues. Trimming shortened V by 0 bases and J by 4 bases, and 16 bases separated the two germline ends. DNA for the CDR3: TGCGCCAGCAGCCAAGATATTCGGAGAGGGGGAAATCAGCCCCAGCATTTT. As protein: CASSQDIRRGGNQPQHF.

This clonotype has more than one count but fewer than ten. The gene calls are TRBV20-1 and TRBJ1-2; TRBD1 agrees at 9 bases. Germline CDR1 is DFQATT and CDR2 is SNEGSKA (reference sequence). The CDR3 loop spans 13 amino acids. Trimming removed 4 bases from V and 6 bases from J; junction bases left unmatched: 6. CDR3 nucleotide sequence: TGCAGTGCTAACCTAAGACAGGGGGATGGCTACACCTTC. Translated: CSANLRQGDGYTF.

The rearrangement uses TRBV6-2 or TRBV6-3 and TRBJ2-2; D gene uncertain. The CDR3 is 15 amino acids. Trimming removed 7 bases at V and 4 bases at J, with 16 bases between. Germline V lookup: CDR1 MNHEY, CDR2 SVGEGT. The CDR3 is CASTWAAVGTGELFF. The CDR3 DNA reads TGTGCCAGCACTTGGGCAGCAGTAGGCACCGGGGAGCTGTTTTTT.

This clonotype was counted a few times. This chain joins TRBV28 and TRBJ1-2; D unclear. V lost 2 bases and J lost 7, with 8 bases in between. Germline V lookup: CDR1 MDHEN, CDR2 SYDVKM. This CDR3 has 12 residues. The CDR3 sequence is CASSLVLGGYTF. CDR3 DNA: TGTGCCAGCAGTTTAGTTTTGGGTGGCTACACCTTC.

The chain carries TRBV19 and TRBJ1-4; unclear D gene. Per germline, CDR1 LNHDA and CDR2 SQIVND (reference sequence). The V end lost 2 bases, the J end lost 6 bases, and 7 bases lay between the germline ends. This CDR3 is 13 amino acids long. CDR3 in amino acids: CASSISPDEKLFF. The CDR3 coding sequence is TGTGCCAGTAGTATATCCCCAGATGAAAAACTGTTTTTT.